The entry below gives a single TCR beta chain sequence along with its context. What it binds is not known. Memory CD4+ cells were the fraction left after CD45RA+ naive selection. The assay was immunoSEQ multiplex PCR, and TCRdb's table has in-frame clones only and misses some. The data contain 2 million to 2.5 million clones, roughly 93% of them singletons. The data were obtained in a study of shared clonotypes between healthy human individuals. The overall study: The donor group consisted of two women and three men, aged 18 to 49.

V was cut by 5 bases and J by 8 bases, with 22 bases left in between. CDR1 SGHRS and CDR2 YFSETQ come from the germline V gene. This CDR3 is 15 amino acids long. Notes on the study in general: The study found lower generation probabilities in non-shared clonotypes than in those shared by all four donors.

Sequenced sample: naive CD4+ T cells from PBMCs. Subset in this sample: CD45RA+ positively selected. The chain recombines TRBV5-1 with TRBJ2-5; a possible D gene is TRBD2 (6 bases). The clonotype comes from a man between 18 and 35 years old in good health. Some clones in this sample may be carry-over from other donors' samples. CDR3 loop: CASSPGAGRRNTQYF. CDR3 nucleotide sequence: TGCGCCAGCAGTCCTGGGGCGGGGCGCCGGAACACCCAGTACTTC. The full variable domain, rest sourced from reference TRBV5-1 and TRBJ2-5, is KAGVTQTPRYLIKTRGQQVTLSCSPISGHRSVSWYQQTPGQGLQFLFEYFSETQRNKGNFPGRFSGRQFSNSRSEMNVSTLELGDSALYLCASSPGAGRRNTQYFGPGTRLLVL.